One and the same sample provided the 26 T cell receptor beta chains below, sequenced in a study of blood T cell repertoires in COVID-19. Assay used: immunoSEQ multiplex PCR; TCRdb lists only in-frame clones, some missing. Found here are approximately 60,000 clones, over 75% of them singletons; the top ten hold roughly 3%. The specimen sequenced was peripheral blood. These receptors were collected from a man aged 50-60 years with active COVID-19.

The sample holds a few counts of this clone. The V gene is TRBV29-1, the J gene TRBJ1-5; a weak D match, TRBD1 (6 bases). CDR1 is SQVTM and CDR2 is ANQGSEA in the germline V gene. There are 13 residues in the CDR3. The V end was cut by 0 bases, the J end by 4 bases, with 7 bases between. Written as DNA, the CDR3 is TGCAGCGTTGAAGAGGGGGCTAATCAGCCCCAGCATTTT. It yields the protein CSVEEGANQPQHF.

The CDR3 DNA follows: TGTGCCAGCTCACCCCAGAATACCGGGGAGCTGTTTTTT. This encodes CASSPQNTGELFF. The rearrangement links TRBV18 to TRBJ2-2; D gene unclear. CDR1 KGHSH and CDR2 LQKENI come from the germline V gene. V was clipped by 3 bases and J by 5 bases, with 7 bases between them. The CDR3 covers 13 residues.

The gene calls are TRBV6-5 and TRBJ1-2, with 8 nucleotides matching TRBD1. CDR3 length: 15 residues. The germline V gene has CDR1 MNHEY and CDR2 SVGAGI. The junction had 14 bases not matched to a gene; V was cut back by 6 bases and J by 8 bases. CDR3 bases: TGTGCCAGCAGGAAGGGACAGGTCCACGCCTGGGGCTACACCTTC. This sequence encodes CASRKGQVHAWGYTF.

Written as DNA, the CDR3 is TGTGCCGCCGGAAGAGATAGTACAGGGGGTGAGGATACGCAGTATTTT. Its protein product is CAAGRDSTGGEDTQYF. The rearrangement joins TRBV27 to TRBJ2-3, with 8 positions matching TRBD1. This CDR3 region has 16 residues. The J segment lost 6 bases and the V segment lost 11 bases, leaving 19 bases of the junction unmatched. Per germline, CDR1 MNHEY and CDR2 SMNVEV (reference sequence).

The gene calls are TRBV7-3 and TRBJ2-2, with D possibly matching TRBD2 (5 bases). V was trimmed by 3 bases and J by 6 bases, leaving 11 bases between them. The CDR3 is 14 amino acids. CDR1 and CDR2 from the germline V gene are SGHTA and FQGTGA. The CDR3 nucleotides read TGTGCCAGCAGCTTGCGGCAAGCGGCCGGGGAGCTGTTTTTT. It is translated as CASSLRQAAGELFF.

The rearrangement uses TRBV27 and TRBJ2-5, with TRBD2 matching over 11 bases. V dropped 7 bases and J dropped 2; count of bases not matched to a gene: 6. The CDR3 loop spans 15 amino acids. Germline loops: CDR1 MNHEY, CDR2 SMNVEV (reference sequence). The CDR3, as DNA: TGTGCCAGCACCTTAGCGGGAGGGTCTCAAGAGACCCAGTACTTC. This gives the protein CASTLAGGSQETQYF.

The J gene is TRBJ1-6, the V gene TRBV6-6; the match to TRBD1 covers 7 bases. V gave up 5 bases and J gave up 11 bases; unmatched junction bases: 6. Germline V gene sequence: CDR1 MNHNY, CDR2 SVGAGI (reference sequence). The CDR3 is 13 residues long. The CDR3 here is CASSPPDRPPLHF. The CDR3 region has the DNA TGTGCCAGCAGTCCCCCGGACAGGCCACCCCTCCACTTT.

The chain joins TRBV5-6 to TRBJ1-1; 8 bases map to TRBD1. Germline V lookup: CDR1 SGHDT, CDR2 YYEEEE. The junction had 6 bases not matched to a gene; V was cut back by 1 base and J by 1 base. The CDR3 spans 16 residues. The chain's CDR3 is CASSLRLTGANTEAFF. In DNA, the CDR3 is TGTGCCAGCAGCTTGCGCCTGACAGGGGCGAACACTGAAGCTTTCTTT.

This chain uses TRBV28 with TRBJ1-4; 8 positions agree with TRBD1. Germline V gene lookup returns CDR1 MDHEN and CDR2 SYDVKM. The CDR3 sequence is 15 residues long. Trimming took 7 bases from V and 8 from J; bases not matched to a gene: 12. The CDR3 nucleotides read TGTGCCAGCAAGACCGCGACAGGGGCCGCCGAAAAACTGTTTTTT. Residues: CASKTATGAAEKLFF.

V gene TRBV19 combines with J gene TRBJ2-2; 7 nucleotides match TRBD1. This CDR3 region has 16 residues. With 6 bases clipped from V and 1 base from J, the junction kept 8 bases outside the gene matches. From germline, CDR1 is LNHDA and CDR2 SQIVND (reference sequence). The CDR3, as DNA: TGTGCCAGTAGGAGGGGGCTCGGATTGAACACCGGGGAGCTGTTTTTT. It codes for CASRRGLGLNTGELFF.

This clone has a single count. The chain has TRBV5-4 and TRBJ2-7, with 8 bases identical to TRBD2. Germline loops: CDR1 SGHNT, CDR2 YYREEE (reference sequence). The V segment lost 2 bases and the J segment 5 bases; nucleotides outside the gene matches: 6. The CDR3 spans 14 residues. CDR3 amino acids: CASSLAGDVNEQYF. CDR3 nucleotide sequence: TGTGCCAGCAGCTTAGCGGGAGACGTTAACGAGCAGTACTTC.

The V call is TRBV2, the J call TRBJ1-3, with D perhaps TRBD1 (6 bases). Germline V CDR1 and CDR2: SNHLY, FYNNEI. This CDR3 has 15 amino acids. Trimming stripped 7 bases from V and 0 bases from J, with 13 bases between. The CDR3 nucleotides are TGTGCCAGCACGAGAGGGACACGCTCTGGAAACACCATATATTTT. This encodes CASTRGTRSGNTIYF.

At least ten counts were recorded for this clone. This chain links TRBV3-1 (or the pseudogene TRBV3-2) with TRBJ1-1; no clear D gene. Germline CDR1 LGHDT, CDR2 YNNKEL (reference sequence). The CDR3 consists of 14 residues. V shed 6 bases and J shed 1 base, with 12 bases lying between them. Written as DNA, the CDR3 is TGTGCCAGCAGACCCCTCGACAAGAACACTGAAGCTTTCTTT. The encoded protein is CASRPLDKNTEAFF.

V usage is TRBV28 and J usage is TRBJ2-1, with 13 positions matching TRBD2. Losses at the gene ends were 2 bases for V and 9 bases for J; bases not matched to a gene: 4. Germline V gives CDR1 MDHEN, CDR2 SYDVKM. This CDR3 spans 15 amino acids. The DNA of the CDR3 is TGTGCCAGCAGTTTAGGGACTAGCGGGAAGACTGAGCAGTTCTTC. Residues: CASSLGTSGKTEQFF.

The chain employs TRBV4-1 and TRBJ2-7; 8 bases are shared with TRBD2. Trimming took 3 bases from V and 3 from J; bases not matched to a gene: 7. Germline V gene sequence: CDR1 MGHRA, CDR2 YSYEKL. The CDR3 loop spans 15 amino acids. CDR3 protein: CASSHFPGGGYEQYF. In nucleotides, the CDR3 is TGCGCCAGCAGCCATTTCCCGGGAGGGGGCTACGAGCAGTACTTC.

A few counts support this clone. This chain joins TRBV4-2 and TRBJ2-7, with D possibly being TRBD1 (6 bases). The germline V gene has CDR1 LGHNA and CDR2 YNFKEQ. V was pared by 0 bases and J by 0 bases, with 9 bases between. The CDR3 extends over 15 amino acids. CDR3 region: CASSQEMDSSYEQYF. CDR3 nucleotides: TGTGCCAGCAGCCAAGAGATGGACAGCTCCTACGAGCAGTACTTC.

On this clone: It is unclear where the CDR3 begins or ends on the DNA, so no DNA is shown, and the CDR3 is as TCRdb lists it. V is TRBV9 and J is TRBJ2-1; no check of the table's D call, TRBD1, against the DNA was made. The V gene's germline CDR1 is SGDLS and CDR2 YYNGEE. The CDR3 is 13 amino acids in total, end residues counted. The CDR3 spells CASSVGPGSREFF.

The rearrangement uses TRBV5-4 and TRBJ2-6; D call uncertain. The V gene's germline CDR1 is SGHNT and CDR2 YYREEE (reference sequence). Trimming stripped 4 bases from V and 0 bases from J, with 5 bases between. The CDR3 spans 14 residues. CDR3 nucleotide sequence: TGTGCCAGCAGCCCCAGCTCTGGGGCCAACGTCCTGACTTTC. It specifies CASSPSSGANVLTF.

This chain connects TRBV19 to TRBJ1-1, with D unresolved. V shed 3 bases and J shed 5 bases, with 10 bases lying between them. CDR1 is LNHDA, CDR2 SQIVND, per germline (reference sequence). CDR3 length: 13 amino acids. This CDR3 reads CASSIGLKTEAFF. The CDR3 DNA follows: TGTGCCAGTAGTATTGGGCTAAAGACTGAAGCTTTCTTT.

This chain links TRBV5-4 with TRBJ2-1, with 9 bases aligning to TRBD1. Germline V CDR1 and CDR2: SGHNT, YYREEE (reference sequence). CDR3 length: 15 amino acids. J gave up 5 bases and V 3 bases, and 6 bases lay outside the gene matches. The chain's CDR3 is CASSSGTGTNNEQFF. The CDR3 nucleotides read TGTGCCAGCAGCTCCGGGACAGGGACCAACAATGAGCAGTTCTTC.

V gene TRBV2 combines with J gene TRBJ1-1; TRBD1 agrees at 7 bases. The trim removed 4 bases at V and 2 bases at J, leaving 4 bases unmatched. The length of the CDR3 is 14 residues. Looked up from germline, CDR1 is SNHLY and CDR2 is FYNNEI. CDR3 amino acids: CASSGQGGNTEAFF. The CDR3 DNA reads TGTGCCAGCAGTGGACAGGGAGGTAACACTGAAGCTTTCTTT. The full variable domain, rest sourced from reference TRBV2 and TRBJ1-1, is EPEVTQTPSHQVTQMGQEVILRCVPISNHLYFYWYRQILGQKVEFLVSFYNNEISEKSEIFDDQFSVERPDGSNFTLKIRSTKLEDSAMYFCASSGQGGNTEAFFGQGTRLTVV.

The rearrangement uses TRBV5-4 and TRBJ2-5; 7 bases line up with TRBD2. CDR1 and CDR2 from the germline V gene are SGHNT and YYREEE (reference sequence). J was trimmed by 4 bases and V by 2 bases; bases with no gene match: 5. The CDR3 contains 14 residues. Here the CDR3 reads CASSLGGGGETQYF. DNA for the CDR3: TGTGCCAGCAGCTTAGGCGGGGGTGGAGAGACCCAGTACTTC.

The chain links TRBV5-4 to TRBJ2-7; TRBD1 might be the D (5 bases). The CDR3 totals 14 residues. Trimming removed 1 base at V and 6 bases at J, with 14 bases between. Germline V gene data show CDR1 as SGHNT and CDR2 as YYREEE (reference sequence). The CDR3 bases are TGTGCCAGCAGCTTGCAGGGAAGGCCCCGCGAGCAGTACTTC. Amino acids: CASSLQGRPREQYF.

This rearrangement joins TRBV5-1 to TRBJ2-1, with TRBD2 matching 13 bases. The CDR3 runs to 17 residues. The junction had 8 bases not matched to a gene; V was cut back by 3 bases and J by 5 bases. The germline V gene has CDR1 SGHRS and CDR2 YFSETQ. CDR3 nucleotides: TGCGCCAGCAGCTCGAGGACTAGCGGGGGTATTAACAATGAGCAGTTCTTC. Translating gives CASSSRTSGGINNEQFF. Filled out from reference TRBV5-1 and TRBJ2-1, the complete variable domain reads KAGVTQTPRYLIKTRGQQVTLSCSPISGHRSVSWYQQTPGQGLQFLFEYFSETQRNKGNFPGRFSGRQFSNSRSEMNVSTLELGDSALYLCASSSRTSGGINNEQFFGPGTRLTVL.

The CDR3 protein is CASSQTSGSYEQYF. DNA for the CDR3: TGTGCCAGCAGCCAGACTAGCGGGAGCTACGAGCAGTACTTC. V gene TRBV3-1 (or the pseudogene TRBV3-2) combines with J gene TRBJ2-7, with TRBD2 identical over 12 bases. Looked up from germline, CDR1 is LGHDT and CDR2 is YNNKEL (reference sequence). This CDR3 has 14 residues. The junction had 0 bases not matched to a gene; V was cut back by 3 bases and J by 3 bases.

This chain uses TRBV20-1 with TRBJ2-4; TRBD1 matches 7 bases. Germline CDR1 DFQATT, CDR2 SNEGSKA (reference sequence). With 6 bases clipped from V and 9 bases from J, the junction kept 5 bases outside the gene matches. CDR3 length equals 11 residues. CDR3 loop: CSARQGVIQYF. The CDR3 DNA sequence: TGCAGTGCCAGACAGGGTGTCATTCAGTACTTC.